The 5 T cell receptor beta chains given below trace back to one sample, sequenced in a study of T cell changes during pregnancy in multiple sclerosis (dated by TCRdb to about 2019). Library method: the immunoSEQ multiplex PCR assay. What TCRdb holds here is the immuneACCESS table cut down to in-frame rearrangements. Part of the clones is not present; checked against another copy, under half of the missing clones reflect an unresolved V gene, and the others are unexplained. This sample gives about 46,000 clones in total; roughly 93% of them show up just once. Clones ranked in the top ten supply under 4.5% of the sample. The specimen was CD8+ T cells from peripheral blood mononuclear cells, collected after pregnancy. Every receptor here comes from a female donor with multiple sclerosis, enrolled in a pregnancy study.

This rearrangement joins TRBV7-9 to TRBJ2-7; TRBD1 matches 8 bases. This CDR3 is built from 16 residues. From germline, CDR1 is SEHNR and CDR2 FQNEAQ (reference sequence). With 4 bases clipped from V and 3 bases from J, the junction kept 11 bases outside the gene matches. The CDR3 nucleotides are TGTGCCAGCAGCTCTTACGCAGGGGGCGGCCTCTACGAGCAGTACTTC. Its protein is CASSSYAGGGLYEQYF.

This rearrangement joins TRBV9 to TRBJ1-6; D is undetermined. Germline CDR1 and CDR2: SGDLS and YYNGEE. V shed 6 bases and J shed 10 bases, with 17 bases lying between them. This CDR3 spans 14 amino acids. The CDR3 DNA sequence: TGTGCCAGCACCAAAGGAGGATTATGGTCACCCCTCCACTTT. Translating gives CASTKGGLWSPLHF.

V and J are TRBV27 and TRBJ2-5, with D maybe TRBD1 (6 bases). The CDR3 runs to 18 residues. CDR1 and CDR2 from the germline V gene are MNHEY and SMNVEV (reference sequence). The V and J ends lost 6 bases and 5 bases respectively, with 28 bases between them. The CDR3 coding sequence is TGTGCCAGCAGCCCCTTAACCGGGACACCCAAGGAGAAGGAGACCCAGTACTTC. Protein: CASSPLTGTPKEKETQYF.

This clone was counted once. The chain has TRBV27 and TRBJ2-5; 9 nucleotides line up with TRBD1. The V gene end was trimmed by 5 bases and the J gene end by 5 bases; junction bases not matched to a gene: 12. The CDR3 length is 16 residues. The V gene's germline CDR1 is MNHEY and CDR2 SMNVEV (reference sequence). In DNA form, the CDR3 reads TGTGCCAGCAGTGAACTTATAACAGGGGGCGGTGAGACCCAGTACTTC. Its translation: CASSELITGGGETQYF.

This chain links TRBV9 with TRBJ2-1; a possible D gene is TRBD2 (6 bases). V shed 2 bases and J shed 3 bases, with 18 bases lying between them. Germline CDR1 and CDR2: SGDLS and YYNGEE. The CDR3 extends over 17 amino acids. The CDR3 here is CASSVALGGSIYNEQFF. CDR3 coding DNA: TGTGCCAGCAGCGTGGCCCTCGGGGGTTCAATCTACAATGAGCAGTTCTTC.